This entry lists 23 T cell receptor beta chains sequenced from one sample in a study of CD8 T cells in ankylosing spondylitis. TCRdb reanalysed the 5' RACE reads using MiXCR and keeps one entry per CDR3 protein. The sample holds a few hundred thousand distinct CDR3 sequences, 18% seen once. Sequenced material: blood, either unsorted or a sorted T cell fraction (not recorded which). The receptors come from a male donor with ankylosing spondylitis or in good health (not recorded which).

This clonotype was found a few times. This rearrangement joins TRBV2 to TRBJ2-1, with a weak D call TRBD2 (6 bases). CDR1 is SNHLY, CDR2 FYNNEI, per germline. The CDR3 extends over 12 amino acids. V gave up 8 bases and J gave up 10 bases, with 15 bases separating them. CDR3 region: CASALLGREQFF. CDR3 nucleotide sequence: TGTGCCAGCGCGCTGCTAGGGAGGGAGCAGTTCTTC.

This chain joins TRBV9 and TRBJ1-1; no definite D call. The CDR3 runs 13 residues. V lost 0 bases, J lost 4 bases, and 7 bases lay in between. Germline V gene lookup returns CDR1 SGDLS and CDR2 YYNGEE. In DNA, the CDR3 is TGTGCCAGCAGCGTAGGTGCGGGCACTGAAGCTTTCTTT. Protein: CASSVGAGTEAFF.

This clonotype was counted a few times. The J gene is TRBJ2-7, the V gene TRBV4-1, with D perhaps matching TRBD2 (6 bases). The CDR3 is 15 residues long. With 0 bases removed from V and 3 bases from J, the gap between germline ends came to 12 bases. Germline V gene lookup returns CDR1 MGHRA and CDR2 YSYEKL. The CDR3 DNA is TGCGCCAGCAGCCAAGATCCGGGACTTGGCTACGAGCAGTACTTC. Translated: CASSQDPGLGYEQYF.

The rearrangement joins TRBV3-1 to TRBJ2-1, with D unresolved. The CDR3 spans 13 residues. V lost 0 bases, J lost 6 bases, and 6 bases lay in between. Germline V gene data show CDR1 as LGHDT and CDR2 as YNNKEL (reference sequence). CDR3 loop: CASSQELGNEQFF. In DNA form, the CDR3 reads TGTGCCAGCAGCCAAGAATTAGGCAATGAGCAGTTCTTC.

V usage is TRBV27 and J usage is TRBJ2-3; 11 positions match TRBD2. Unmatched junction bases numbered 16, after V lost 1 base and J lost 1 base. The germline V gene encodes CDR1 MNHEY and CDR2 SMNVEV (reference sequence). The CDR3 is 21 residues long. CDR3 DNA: TGTGCCAGCAGTTTATGGCGCCGTCAGGGGACTAGCGGAGGGGGCACAGATACGCAGTATTTT. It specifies CASSLWRRQGTSGGGTDTQYF.

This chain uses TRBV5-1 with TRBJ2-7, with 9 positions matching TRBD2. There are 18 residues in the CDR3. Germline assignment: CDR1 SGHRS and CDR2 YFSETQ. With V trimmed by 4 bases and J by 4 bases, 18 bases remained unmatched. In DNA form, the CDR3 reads TGCGCCAGCAGCCTCGTAGCGGGAGAAGGCCCGCTTTTTTACGAGCAGTACTTC. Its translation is CASSLVAGEGPLFYEQYF.

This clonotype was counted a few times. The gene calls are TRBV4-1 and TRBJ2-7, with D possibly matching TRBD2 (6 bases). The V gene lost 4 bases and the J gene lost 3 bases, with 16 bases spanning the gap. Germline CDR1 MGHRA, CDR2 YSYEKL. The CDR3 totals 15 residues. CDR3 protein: CASSLGTLAYYEQYF. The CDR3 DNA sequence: TGCGCCAGCAGCCTCGGGACTTTAGCTTACTACGAGCAGTACTTC.

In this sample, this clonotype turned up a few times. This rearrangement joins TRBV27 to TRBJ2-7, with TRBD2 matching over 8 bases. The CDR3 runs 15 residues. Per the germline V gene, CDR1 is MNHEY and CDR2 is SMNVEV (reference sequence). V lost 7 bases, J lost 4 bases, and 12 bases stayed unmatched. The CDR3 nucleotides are TGTGCCAGCAACGGTAGAGCGGGAGCGGGGTACGAGCAGTACTTC. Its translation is CASNGRAGAGYEQYF.

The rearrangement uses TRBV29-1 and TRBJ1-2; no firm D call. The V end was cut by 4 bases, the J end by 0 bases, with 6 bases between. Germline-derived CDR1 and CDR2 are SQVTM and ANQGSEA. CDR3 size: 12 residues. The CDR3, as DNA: TGCAGCGTTGTGGCAGCTAACTATGGCTACACCTTC. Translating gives CSVVAANYGYTF.

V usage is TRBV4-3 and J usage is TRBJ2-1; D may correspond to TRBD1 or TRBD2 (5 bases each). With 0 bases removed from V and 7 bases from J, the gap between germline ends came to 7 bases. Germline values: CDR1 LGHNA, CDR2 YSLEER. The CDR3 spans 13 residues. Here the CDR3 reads CASSQEWGNEQFF. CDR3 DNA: TGCGCCAGCAGCCAAGAATGGGGGAATGAGCAGTTCTTC.

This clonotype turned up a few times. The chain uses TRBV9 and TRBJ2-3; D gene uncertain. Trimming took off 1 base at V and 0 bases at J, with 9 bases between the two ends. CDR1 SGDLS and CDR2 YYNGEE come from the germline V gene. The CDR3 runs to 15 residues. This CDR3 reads CASSVHGTSTDTQYF. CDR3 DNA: TGTGCCAGCAGCGTACACGGAACTAGCACAGATACGCAGTATTTT.

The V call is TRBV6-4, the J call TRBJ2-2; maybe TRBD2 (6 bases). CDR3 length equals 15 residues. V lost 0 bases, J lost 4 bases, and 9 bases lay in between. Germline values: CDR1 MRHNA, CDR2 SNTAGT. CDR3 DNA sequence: TGTGCCAGCAGTGACTCCGGAGGGATCACCGGGGAGCTGTTTTTT. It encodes CASSDSGGITGELFF.

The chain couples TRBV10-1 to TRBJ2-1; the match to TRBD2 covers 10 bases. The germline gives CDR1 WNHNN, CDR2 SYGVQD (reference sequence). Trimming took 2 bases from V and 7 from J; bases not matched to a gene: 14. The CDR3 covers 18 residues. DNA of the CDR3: TGCGCCAGCAGTGAGCCTCTTGTCCTAGCGGGAGTATTAAATGAGCAGTTCTTC. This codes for CASSEPLVLAGVLNEQFF.

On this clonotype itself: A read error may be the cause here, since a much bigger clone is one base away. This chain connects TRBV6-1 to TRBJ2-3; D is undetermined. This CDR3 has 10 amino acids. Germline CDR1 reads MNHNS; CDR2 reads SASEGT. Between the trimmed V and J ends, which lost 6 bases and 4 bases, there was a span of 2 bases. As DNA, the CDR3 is TGTGCCAGCAGGGCAGATACGCAGTATTTT. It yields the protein CASRADTQYF.

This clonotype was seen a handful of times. The chain's CDR3 is CASSQGIGQGDYEQYF. The CDR3 coding sequence is TGCGCCAGCAGCCAGGGAATCGGACAGGGGGATTACGAGCAGTACTTC. J is TRBJ2-7 and V is TRBV4-3, with TRBD1 identical over 10 bases. Unmatched junction bases numbered 9, after V lost 3 bases and J lost 4 bases. The CDR3 sequence is 16 residues long. Germline V CDR1 and CDR2: LGHNA, YSLEER.

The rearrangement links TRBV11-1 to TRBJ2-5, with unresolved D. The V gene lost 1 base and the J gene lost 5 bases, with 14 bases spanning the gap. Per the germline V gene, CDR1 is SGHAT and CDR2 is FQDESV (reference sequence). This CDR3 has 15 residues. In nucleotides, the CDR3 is TGTGCCAGCAGCTTAGTAGAAGGACCCGGGGAGACCCAGTACTTC. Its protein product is CASSLVEGPGETQYF.

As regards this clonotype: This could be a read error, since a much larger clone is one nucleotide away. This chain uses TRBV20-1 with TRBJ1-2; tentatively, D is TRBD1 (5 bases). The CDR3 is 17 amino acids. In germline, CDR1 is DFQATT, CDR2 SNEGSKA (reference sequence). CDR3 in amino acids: CRARDIETVPLPYGYTF. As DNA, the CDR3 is TGCAGAGCTAGAGATATCGAGACAGTCCCTTTACCCTATGGCTACACCTTC.

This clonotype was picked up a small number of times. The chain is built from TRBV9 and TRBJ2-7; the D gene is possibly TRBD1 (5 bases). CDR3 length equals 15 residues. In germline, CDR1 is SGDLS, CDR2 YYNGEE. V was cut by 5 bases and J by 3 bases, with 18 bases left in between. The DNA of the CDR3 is TGTGCCAGCAGAGCAGAAGACAGTCTCATCTACGAGCAGTACTTC. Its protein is CASRAEDSLIYEQYF. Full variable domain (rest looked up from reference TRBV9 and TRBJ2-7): DSGVTQTPKHLITATGQRVTLRCSPRSGDLSVYWYQQSLDQGLQFLIQYYNGEERAKGNILERFSAQQFPDLHSELNLSSLELGDSALYFCASRAEDSLIYEQYFGPGTRLTVT.

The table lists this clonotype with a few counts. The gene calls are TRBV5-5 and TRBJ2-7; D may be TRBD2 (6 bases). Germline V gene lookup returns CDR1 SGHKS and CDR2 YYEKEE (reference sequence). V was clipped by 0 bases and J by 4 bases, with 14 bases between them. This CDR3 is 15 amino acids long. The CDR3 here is CASSLDVSGGYEQYF. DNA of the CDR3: TGTGCCAGCAGCTTGGATGTTAGCGGTGGTTACGAGCAGTACTTC.

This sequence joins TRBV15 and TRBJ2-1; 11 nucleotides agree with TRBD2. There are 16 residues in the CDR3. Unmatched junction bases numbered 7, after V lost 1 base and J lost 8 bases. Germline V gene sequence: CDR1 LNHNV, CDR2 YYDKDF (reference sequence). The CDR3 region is CATSRVTSGRYDEQFF. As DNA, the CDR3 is TGTGCCACCAGCAGAGTCACTAGCGGGAGATATGATGAGCAGTTCTTC.

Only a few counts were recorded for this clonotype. CDR3 region: CASSPFRDRGRETQYF. In DNA form, the CDR3 reads TGTGCCAGCAGTCCATTCCGGGACAGGGGAAGGGAGACCCAGTACTTC. J is TRBJ2-5 and V is TRBV12-3 or TRBV12-4, with TRBD1 identical over 10 bases. After removal of 5 bases from V and 5 bases from J, the junction contained 11 bases not matched to a gene. CDR3 length: 16 residues.

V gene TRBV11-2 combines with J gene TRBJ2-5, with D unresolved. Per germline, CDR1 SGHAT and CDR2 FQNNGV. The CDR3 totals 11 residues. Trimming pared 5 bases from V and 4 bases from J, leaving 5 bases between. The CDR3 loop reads CASSSVETQYF. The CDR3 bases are TGTGCCAGCAGCAGCGTAGAGACCCAGTACTTC.

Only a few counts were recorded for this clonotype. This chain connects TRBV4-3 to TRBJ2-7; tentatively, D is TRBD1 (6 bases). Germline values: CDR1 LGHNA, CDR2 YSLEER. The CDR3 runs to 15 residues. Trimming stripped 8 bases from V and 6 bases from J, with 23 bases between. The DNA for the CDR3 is TGCGCCAGCTTAACCGGGACAAACTCTCCCTTCGAGCAGTACTTC. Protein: CASLTGTNSPFEQYF.